This T cell receptor (beta chain) was profiled in a study of blood T cell repertoires in COVID-19. Study-level information: Researchers got acute and convalescent COVID-19 samples from the United States, Italy and Spain. PBMCs, B-cell-depleted T cells, or T cells were the source of the cDNA or gDNA that made up the material.

Germline CDR1 MNHNS, CDR2 SASEGT. CDR3 length equals 16 residues. Unmatched junction bases numbered 7, after V lost 4 bases and J lost 9 bases. Original data processing: Using reference gene primer amplification, nucleated cell counts were estimated. Clones were read by immunoSEQ multiplex PCR, and TCRdb kept only the in-frame ones, dropping some. That table supplies the V and J calls and clone size; D and trimming were determined from the DNA. The data hold 130,000 to 150,000 clones, with approximately 83% observed a single time. Sequenced sample: peripheral blood. This TCR derives from a woman aged 55-75 years with COVID-19, enrolled during active disease. The chain employs TRBV6-1 and TRBJ2-1, with TRBD2 matching 15 bases. CDR3 nucleotides: TGTGCCAGCAGTGGGGGACTAGCGGGGGGAATGGGTGAGCAGTTCTTC. It codes for CASSGGLAGGMGEQFF.